These 23 T cell receptor beta chains originate from one sample sequenced in a study of cytomegalovirus exposure and HLA in healthy donors. PCR involved 60 Vbeta and 13 Jbeta primers. Sequencing used immunoSEQ multiplex PCR; TCRdb keeps in-frame clones, though not all of them. Here the sample spans about 190,000 clones, 65% to 85% being singletons. The specimen was PBMCs. Receptors originate from a man in his fifties in good health and CMV-seronegative.

The V call is TRBV7-9, the J call TRBJ1-1; 8 positions match TRBD1. The germline gives CDR1 SEHNR, CDR2 FQNEAQ (reference sequence). CDR3 length: 14 residues. V dropped 7 bases and J dropped 0; count of bases not matched to a gene: 4. The CDR3 DNA is TGTGCCAGCACCGGACAGGGCCTGAACACTGAAGCTTTCTTT. The encoded protein is CASTGQGLNTEAFF.

DNA of the CDR3: TGTGCCAGCAGTGAAGCCTATAGCAATCAGCCCCAGCATTTT. Translated, it gives CASSEAYSNQPQHF. V gene TRBV6-1 combines with J gene TRBJ1-5, with D unresolved. This CDR3 contains 14 residues. Germline CDR1 is MNHNS and CDR2 is SASEGT. The V and J ends lost 0 bases and 0 bases respectively, with 3 bases between them.

This chain connects TRBV29-1 to TRBJ1-2; 7 bases map to TRBD1. The V segment lost 4 bases and the J segment 8 bases; nucleotides outside the gene matches: 25. The CDR3 loop spans 18 amino acids. From germline, CDR1 is SQVTM and CDR2 ANQGSEA. The CDR3 is CSVVGSLGQHLLIGGYTF. The CDR3 DNA follows: TGCAGCGTTGTTGGGAGTCTGGGACAGCATTTGCTCATTGGCGGCTACACCTTC.

The J gene is TRBJ1-4, the V gene TRBV13; possibly TRBD1 for D (6 bases). The CDR3 contains 14 residues. Germline V lookup: CDR1 PRHDT, CDR2 FYEKMQ (reference sequence). V was trimmed by 5 bases and J by 6 bases, leaving 13 bases between them. In DNA, the CDR3 is TGTGCCAGCAGCCTGGACAGTCGGGATGAAAAACTGTTTTTT. Protein sequence: CASSLDSRDEKLFF.

The chain employs TRBV7-9 and TRBJ2-7; 11 bases align to TRBD2. Unmatched junction bases numbered 8, after V lost 8 bases and J lost 2 bases. The germline V gene encodes CDR1 SEHNR and CDR2 FQNEAQ (reference sequence). CDR3 length: 15 residues. CDR3 DNA sequence: TGTGCCAGCGACCCCGGACTAGCGGGCCCCTACGAGCAGTACTTC. Protein sequence: CASDPGLAGPYEQYF. The full variable domain, its missing parts supplied by reference TRBV7-9 and TRBJ2-7, is DTGVSQNPRHKITKRGQNVTFRCDPISEHNRLYWYRQTLGQGPEFLTYFQNEAQLEKSRLLSDRFSAERPKGSFSTLEIQRTEQGDSAMYLCASDPGLAGPYEQYFGPGTRLTVT.

This chain joins TRBV19 and TRBJ1-2, with D possibly TRBD1 on 6 matching bases. The CDR3 sequence is 15 residues long. Germline assignment: CDR1 LNHDA and CDR2 SQIVND (reference sequence). Between the trimmed V and J ends, which lost 1 base and 8 bases, there was a span of 17 bases. CDR3 sequence reads: CASSIALAAGEGYTF. CDR3 nucleotide sequence: TGTGCCAGTAGTATAGCATTGGCGGCAGGGGAGGGCTACACCTTC.

The V call is TRBV2, the J call TRBJ1-2; 8 nucleotides line up with TRBD1. V was clipped by 3 bases and J by 4 bases; unmatched bases: 10. Germline V gene sequence: CDR1 SNHLY, CDR2 FYNNEI. There are 16 residues in the CDR3. CDR3 bases: TGTGCCAGCAGTGAGGAGTGGACAGGGCGGAGCTATGGCTACACCTTC. Residues: CASSEEWTGRSYGYTF.

The chain couples TRBV7-8 to TRBJ1-2; no firm D call. The V end was cut by 3 bases, the J end by 8 bases, with 13 bases between. The CDR3 contains 13 residues. Germline V lookup: CDR1 SGHVS, CDR2 FQNEAQ. CDR3 region: CASSFPVAGGYTF. CDR3 DNA: TGTGCCAGCAGCTTCCCGGTAGCTGGGGGCTACACCTTC.

This rearrangement joins TRBV7-6 to TRBJ1-1, with 8 bases that match TRBD1. Germline V gene lookup returns CDR1 SGHVS and CDR2 FNYEAQ. The CDR3 loop spans 15 amino acids. V shed 5 bases, J shed 4 bases, and the junction held 9 bases outside the gene matches. Here the CDR3 reads CASSLGQGRGTEAFF. In nucleotides, the CDR3 is TGTGCCAGCAGCCTCGGACAGGGCAGGGGCACTGAAGCTTTCTTT.

The J gene is TRBJ1-4, the V gene TRBV6-5; D is unresolved. The CDR3 is made up of 14 amino acids. Germline V gene lookup returns CDR1 MNHEY and CDR2 SVGAGI. V lost 2 bases to trimming and J lost 8 bases, with 12 bases between them. This CDR3 is CASSYLPGEEKLFF. CDR3 bases: TGTGCCAGCAGTTACCTACCCGGAGAGGAAAAACTGTTTTTT.

This chain joins TRBV6-5 and TRBJ2-7; 7 bases are a match to TRBD1. The junction had 3 bases not matched to a gene; V was cut back by 5 bases and J by 2 bases. The CDR3 spans 13 residues. Germline CDR1 and CDR2: MNHEY and SVGAGI. The DNA of the CDR3 is TGTGCCAGCAGTGGGGACAGAGCCTACGAGCAGTACTTC. Protein product: CASSGDRAYEQYF.

This chain links TRBV11-2 with TRBJ2-7; a possible D gene is TRBD1 (6 bases). Trimming removed 2 bases from V and 5 bases from J, with 10 bases in between. The CDR3 has 13 residues. Germline CDR1 reads SGHAT; CDR2 reads FQNNGV. The CDR3 sequence is CASSLTGWNEQYF. The DNA for the CDR3 is TGTGCCAGCAGCTTAACAGGGTGGAACGAGCAGTACTTC.

The chain is built from TRBV4-3 and TRBJ1-2; D may be TRBD1 (5 bases). Germline V gene data show CDR1 as LGHNA and CDR2 as YSLEER. Deletions cut 3 bases from V and 4 bases from J, with 12 bases between. The CDR3 runs 14 residues. The CDR3 reads CASSHAGGIYGYTF. CDR3 nucleotide sequence: TGCGCCAGCAGCCATGCCGGGGGGATCTATGGCTACACCTTC.

The rearrangement links TRBV6-5 to TRBJ1-2; D gene uncertain. CDR1 and CDR2 from the germline V gene are MNHEY and SVGAGI. Trimming removed 6 bases from V and 7 bases from J, with 21 bases in between. CDR3 length: 15 amino acids. This CDR3 reads CASSPRARVPGGYTF. The CDR3 region has the DNA TGTGCCAGCAGCCCACGTGCCCGCGTTCCTGGTGGCTACACCTTC.

This clone was counted a few times. The V gene is TRBV12-5, the J gene TRBJ1-1; D not certain. The V gene's germline CDR1 is LGHNT and CDR2 FRNRAP. CDR3 length: 12 residues. The ends were cut back, 6 bases at V and 1 base at J, with 6 bases in the middle. In DNA, the CDR3 is TGTGCTAGTGGCCACTCGAACACTGAAGCTTTCTTT. Its translation: CASGHSNTEAFF. The entire variable domain, with the rest obtained from reference TRBV12-5 and TRBJ1-1, is as follows: DARVTQTPRHKVTEMGQEVTMRCQPILGHNTVFWYRQTMMQGLELLAYFRNRAPLDDSGMPKDRFSAEMPDATLATLKIQPSEPRDSAVYFCASGHSNTEAFFGQGTRLTVV.

This clone appeared once. The genes are TRBV2 and TRBJ2-2; 7 nucleotides line up with TRBD2. CDR3 length: 14 amino acids. Germline V gene lookup returns CDR1 SNHLY and CDR2 FYNNEI. V lost 10 bases and J lost 7; bases outside the gene matches: 12. This chain's CDR3 is CATLRGDPGGELFF. The CDR3 DNA reads as TGTGCCACCCTCCGGGGGGACCCAGGCGGGGAGCTGTTTTTT.

This clone occurred a few times. This CDR3 is CASSLTAKRDRGLEQYF. The CDR3 DNA sequence: TGTGCCAGCAGCTTAACGGCTAAAAGGGACAGGGGGCTCGAGCAGTACTTC. The chain employs TRBV7-6 and TRBJ2-5; 12 bases match TRBD1. Near its end, the DNA agrees better with TRBJ2-7, so the J call may be wrong. The CDR3 runs 17 residues. The germline gives CDR1 SGHVS, CDR2 FNYEAQ.

This clone occurred a few times. The CDR3 DNA is TGTGCCTGGAGTGTAACAGGCAATGGGGATCAGCCCCAGCATTTT. Protein sequence: CAWSVTGNGDQPQHF. The rearrangement links TRBV30 to TRBJ1-5; D may be TRBD1 (5 bases). The V end was cut by 0 bases, the J end by 5 bases, with 14 bases between. CDR3 length: 15 residues. Germline values: CDR1 GTSNPN, CDR2 SVGIG (reference sequence).

The chain has TRBV7-2 and TRBJ1-2; 10 bases agree with TRBD1. CDR3 size: 15 residues. J was trimmed by 7 bases and V by 5 bases; bases with no gene match: 10. Germline CDR1 and CDR2: SGHTA and FQGNSA. CDR3 DNA: TGTGCCAGCAGCGGGGCTCTGGGACAGGGGTTTGGCTACACCTTC. Translating gives CASSGALGQGFGYTF.

V gene TRBV5-1 combines with J gene TRBJ2-7; 10 nucleotides line up with TRBD1. V was pared by 0 bases and J by 4 bases, with 7 bases of the junction left unmatched. This CDR3 is built from 16 residues. Germline V gene lookup returns CDR1 SGHRS and CDR2 YFSETQ. The CDR3 loop reads CASSLDKTGGSYEQYF. In DNA, the CDR3 is TGCGCCAGCAGCTTGGATAAGACAGGGGGCTCGTACGAGCAGTACTTC.

The chain uses TRBV29-1 and TRBJ2-7; a possible D gene is TRBD2 (7 bases). The length of the CDR3 is 11 residues. Germline V gene sequence: CDR1 SQVTM, CDR2 ANQGSEA. The V end lost 6 bases, the J end lost 6 bases, and 12 bases lay between the germline ends. In DNA form, the CDR3 reads TGCAGCGTGGCGGGGGCGAGCGAGCAGTACTTC. Protein sequence: CSVAGASEQYF.

V usage is TRBV4-3 and J usage is TRBJ1-2; a weak D match, TRBD1 (5 bases). The CDR3 is 14 residues long. Germline V gene sequence: CDR1 LGHNA, CDR2 YSLEER. V was clipped by 0 bases and J by 4 bases, with 9 bases between them. The CDR3 protein is CASSQDRQTYGYTF. CDR3 DNA: TGCGCCAGCAGCCAAGATCGACAGACCTATGGCTACACCTTC.

This chain links TRBV7-9 with TRBJ2-7; no clear D gene. CDR1 and CDR2 (germline): SEHNR, FQNEAQ (reference sequence). This CDR3 comprises 13 residues. V shed 4 bases and J shed 3 bases, with 10 bases lying between them. Here the CDR3 reads CASSSGFNYEQYF. For the CDR3, the DNA is TGTGCCAGCAGCTCCGGGTTCAACTACGAGCAGTACTTC.